The 15 T cell receptor beta chains below all came from one sample that was sequenced in a study of identical twins. TCRdb reprocessed the 5' RACE reads with MiXCR, giving one entry per CDR3 protein. The sample carries approximately 410,000 distinct CDR3 sequences, around 18% recorded once. Material for sequencing was naive T cells sorted from blood. The receptors were sampled from a man in his fifties or sixties in good health.

This clonotype was observed many times. The V call is TRBV7-8, the J call TRBJ2-1, with a possible D match to TRBD1 (6 bases). This CDR3 is built from 15 residues. The V gene's germline CDR1 is SGHVS and CDR2 FQNEAQ. Between the trimmed V and J ends, which lost 2 bases and 4 bases, there was a span of 12 bases. CDR3 sequence reads: CASSLPTDRYNEQFF. The DNA for the CDR3 is TGTGCCAGCAGCTTACCGACTGACAGGTACAATGAGCAGTTCTTC.

In its sample, this clonotype was seen a few times. The CDR3 coding sequence is TGTGCCAGCAGCCGTACGGGACAGGGCTACGAGCAGTACTTC. Translation gives CASSRTGQGYEQYF. The chain couples TRBV7-9 to TRBJ2-7; 9 positions match TRBD1. V was pared by 5 bases and J by 3 bases, with 5 bases of the junction left unmatched. The CDR3 length is 14 residues. In germline, CDR1 is SEHNR, CDR2 FQNEAQ (reference sequence).

This clonotype has just a few counts. The V call is TRBV4-2, the J call TRBJ2-7; D could derive from TRBD1 or TRBD2 (5 bases each). CDR1 and CDR2 (germline): LGHNA, YNFKEQ. The CDR3 consists of 16 residues. Trimming removed 0 bases at V and 0 bases at J, with 12 bases between. CDR3 sequence (DNA): TGTGCCAGCAGCCAAGAAGGGACCGCGAACTCCTACGAGCAGTACTTC. It specifies CASSQEGTANSYEQYF.

The table lists this clonotype with a few counts. The gene calls are TRBV2 and TRBJ2-2; TRBD1 aligns across 9 bases. Germline trimming cut 6 bases from V and 5 bases from J; bases unmatched to any gene: 7. CDR3 length equals 15 residues. The germline V gene encodes CDR1 SNHLY and CDR2 FYNNEI. The CDR3 nucleotides are TGTGCCAGCAGACCCGGGACAGGGACGACCGGGGAGCTGTTTTTT. Protein: CASRPGTGTTGELFF.

The CDR3 DNA reads as TGTGCCACCAGTGATGAGTACAATGAGCAGTTCTTC. Translating it yields CATSDEYNEQFF. J is TRBJ2-1 and V is TRBV24-1; D is ambiguous. This CDR3 has 12 amino acids. V shed 3 bases and J shed 4 bases, with 3 bases lying between them. Germline values: CDR1 KGHDR, CDR2 SFDVKD.

This clonotype was seen more than once but under ten times. The chain's CDR3 is CASSYQATTNTGELFF. In DNA, the CDR3 is TGTGCCAGCAGTTACCAAGCTACAACCAACACCGGGGAGCTGTTTTTT. This chain uses TRBV7-2 with TRBJ2-2, with D uncertain. The CDR3 loop spans 16 amino acids. Germline V gives CDR1 SGHTA, CDR2 FQGNSA. Trimming removed 6 bases from V and 2 bases from J, with 16 bases in between.

This clonotype was detected a few times. The chain uses TRBV20-1 and TRBJ1-2, with 7 bases lining up with TRBD1. This CDR3 is 11 amino acids long. Per the germline V gene, CDR1 is DFQATT and CDR2 is SNEGSKA (reference sequence). V was pared by 6 bases and J by 6 bases, with 4 bases of the junction left unmatched. CDR3 DNA sequence: TGCAGTGCGCTGCAGGGGGATGGCTACACCTTC. This sequence encodes CSALQGDGYTF.

This chain connects TRBV28 to TRBJ2-7, with a weak D call TRBD1 (5 bases). The CDR3 runs to 14 residues. V dropped 3 bases and J dropped 2 bases, with 11 bases sitting between them. Per germline, CDR1 MDHEN and CDR2 SYDVKM. The CDR3 sequence: CASSFPHRTYEQYF. The DNA for the CDR3 is TGTGCCAGCAGTTTCCCTCACAGGACCTACGAGCAGTACTTC.

Details on this clonotype: The germline gene is not matched at one end of the junction; a read error may be the cause. The chain employs TRBV7-9 and TRBJ2-3, with D maybe TRBD2 (6 bases). This CDR3 has 15 residues. CDR1 is SEHNR and CDR2 is FQNEAQ in the germline V gene (reference sequence). The CDR3 sequence is CPSSLAVGRTDTQYF. The CDR3 DNA follows: TGTCCCAGCAGCTTAGCGGTAGGACGCACAGATACGCAGTATTTT. Using reference TRBV7-9 and TRBJ2-3 for the parts outside the CDR3, the full variable domain is DTGVSQNPRHKITKRGQNVTFRCDPISEHNRLYWYRQTLGQGPEFLTYFQNEAQLEKSRLLSDRFSAERPKGSFSTLEIQRTEQGDSAMYLCPSSLAVGRTDTQYFGPGTRLTVL.

This clonotype turned up a few times. The gene calls are TRBV28 and TRBJ2-6, with 9 bases aligning to TRBD1. The CDR3 loop spans 17 amino acids. The germline CDR1 and CDR2 sequences are MDHEN and SYDVKM. The junction had 7 bases not matched to a gene; V was cut back by 3 bases and J by 4 bases. CDR3 sequence reads: CASSLYRGHGGANVLTF. The CDR3 nucleotides read TGTGCCAGCAGTTTGTACAGGGGGCATGGGGGGGCCAACGTCCTGACTTTC. The full variable domain, in which reference TRBV28 and TRBJ2-6 provide the parts outside the CDR3, is DVKVTQSSRYLVKRTGEKVFLECVQDMDHENMFWYRQDPGLGLRLIYFSYDVKMKEKGDIPEGYSVSREKKERFSLILESASTNQTSMYLCASSLYRGHGGANVLTFGAGSRLTVL.

The chain carries TRBV20-1 and TRBJ2-5, with D maybe TRBD1 (5 bases). CDR1 DFQATT and CDR2 SNEGSKA come from the germline V gene (reference sequence). The V end was cut by 7 bases, the J end by 3 bases, with 9 bases between. The CDR3 runs 11 residues. The CDR3 DNA reads TGCAGTGTTCAGGGTGAAGAGACCCAGTACTTC. This sequence encodes CSVQGEETQYF.

Ten or more counts support this clonotype. The V call is TRBV20-1, the J call TRBJ2-6, with D unresolved. V lost 2 bases to trimming and J lost 0 bases, with 5 bases between them. The V gene's germline CDR1 is DFQATT and CDR2 SNEGSKA (reference sequence). This CDR3 comprises 14 residues. The CDR3 sequence: CSARQASGANVLTF. CDR3 nucleotide sequence: TGCAGTGCTAGACAGGCCTCTGGGGCCAACGTCCTGACTTTC.

This clonotype was seen only a few times. The chain uses TRBV29-1 and TRBJ2-1; D possibly matches TRBD1 or TRBD2 (6 bases each). The V gene's germline CDR1 is SQVTM and CDR2 ANQGSEA. CDR3 length: 14 residues. Between the trimmed V and J ends, which lost 7 bases and 7 bases, there was a span of 20 bases. DNA of the CDR3: TGCAGCGCCTTCGGGGGCACCCAGGGGAATGAGCAGTTCTTC. It codes for CSAFGGTQGNEQFF.

The chain carries TRBV6-1 and TRBJ2-7, with D possibly matching TRBD1 (5 bases). Germline V lookup: CDR1 MNHNS, CDR2 SASEGT. There are 14 residues in the CDR3. V was pared by 6 bases and J by 0 bases, with 12 bases between. CDR3 nucleotide sequence: TGTGCCAGCAGGAAGGGGCCGAGCTCCTACGAGCAGTACTTC. Protein sequence: CASRKGPSSYEQYF.

On this clonotype itself: A much larger clone differs from this one at a single base, so this may be a read error. The rearrangement uses TRBV9 and TRBJ2-2; D tentatively reads TRBD1 or TRBD2 (7 bases each). The germline V gene has CDR1 SGDLS and CDR2 YYNGEE. The CDR3 spans 18 residues. The V end lost 2 bases, the J end lost 2 bases, and 19 bases lay between the germline ends. Here the CDR3 reads CASSVSSGGGHNTGELFF. Written as DNA, the CDR3 is TGTGCCAGCAGCGTCTCATCAGGGGGGGGGCACAACACCGGGGAGCTGTTTTTT.